A single sample gave rise to the 19 T cell receptor beta chains below, sequenced in a study of identifying expanded T cells in peripheral blood. Data came from immunoSEQ multiplex PCR; TCRdb stores just in-frame clones and leaves some out. The sample holds about 110,000 clones, less than 90% seen once. The sequencing input was blood. These receptors were taken from a person between 18 and 75 years old in good health.

This clone has only a few counts. The chain is built from TRBV25-1 and TRBJ2-5; tentative D call: TRBD1 (5 bases). The V gene's germline CDR1 is MGHDK and CDR2 SYGVNS. The CDR3 is made up of 17 amino acids. Trimming took off 2 bases at V and 1 base at J, with 17 bases between the two ends. The CDR3 nucleotides read TGTGCCAGCAGTGAAAATGTGGGGCGCGTCTTCCAAGAGACCCAGTACTTC. This gives the protein CASSENVGRVFQETQYF.

The V call is TRBV2, the J call TRBJ1-5; D call uncertain. This CDR3 is built from 13 residues. V lost 4 bases to trimming and J lost 7 bases, with 11 bases between them. Germline CDR1 reads SNHLY; CDR2 reads FYNNEI. The CDR3 here is CASSALGGQPQHF. CDR3 coding DNA: TGTGCCAGCAGTGCCTTGGGCGGCCAGCCCCAGCATTTT.

The chain employs TRBV5-5 and TRBJ1-4, with D possibly matching TRBD1 (6 bases). The germline CDR1 and CDR2 sequences are SGHKS and YYEKEE (reference sequence). This CDR3 has 16 residues. Between the trimmed V and J ends, which lost 4 bases and 2 bases, there was a span of 15 bases. CDR3 nucleotide sequence: TGTGCCAGCAGCGGGGGCCCGGGGAGGACTAATGAAAAACTGTTTTTT. Its translation: CASSGGPGRTNEKLFF.

This rearrangement joins TRBV6-1 to TRBJ2-1; 12 nucleotides match TRBD1. Looked up from germline, CDR1 is MNHNS and CDR2 is SASEGT. The CDR3 spans 17 residues. With V trimmed by 2 bases and J by 4 bases, 6 bases remained unmatched. CDR3 sequence (DNA): TGTGCCAGCAGTGAAATCCCGGGACAGGGGGCGTACAATGAGCAGTTCTTC. It specifies CASSEIPGQGAYNEQFF.

The chain links TRBV28 to TRBJ1-4; 9 positions match TRBD1. The germline CDR1 and CDR2 sequences are MDHEN and SYDVKM. The CDR3 has 14 amino acids. V lost 5 bases to trimming and J lost 8 bases; unmatched junction nucleotides: 6. CDR3 DNA sequence: TGTGCCAGCAGTCCACAGGGGGCTAGGGAAAAACTGTTTTTT. Its translation is CASSPQGAREKLFF.

The CDR3 here is CASSYRGLTDTQYF. Here the CDR3 DNA reads TGTGCCAGCAGTTACAGGGGGCTCACAGATACGCAGTATTTT. This chain uses TRBV6-5 with TRBJ2-3; TRBD1 matches 7 bases. Trimming removed 2 bases from V and 2 bases from J; junction bases left unmatched: 1. Germline V gives CDR1 MNHEY, CDR2 SVGAGI. This CDR3 has 14 residues.

CDR3 coding DNA: TGTGCCAGTAGTATAGGTCGGGGTTTTAGCAATCAGCCCCAGCATTTT. Residues: CASSIGRGFSNQPQHF. The chain uses TRBV19 and TRBJ1-5; no firm D call. The CDR3 totals 16 residues. Germline-derived CDR1 and CDR2 are LNHDA and SQIVND (reference sequence). Trimming pared 1 base from V and 0 bases from J, leaving 10 bases between.

The chain uses TRBV5-8 and TRBJ2-3; D gene ambiguous. Germline CDR1 is SGHTS and CDR2 is YDEGEE. V dropped 4 bases and J dropped 2 bases, with 11 bases sitting between them. The CDR3 has 14 amino acids. The CDR3 DNA reads as TGTGCCAGCAGCCCTACTGGGTCCACAGATACGCAGTATTTT. This translates into CASSPTGSTDTQYF.

The gene calls are TRBV9 and TRBJ2-2; weak D call: TRBD1 (6 bases). Between the trimmed V and J ends, which lost 4 bases and 5 bases, there was a span of 15 bases. Germline-derived CDR1 and CDR2 are SGDLS and YYNGEE. CDR3 length: 15 amino acids. CDR3 amino acids: CASSTRQEVTGELFF. In nucleotides, the CDR3 is TGTGCCAGCAGCACCCGACAGGAGGTAACCGGGGAGCTGTTTTTT.

The V gene is TRBV19, the J gene TRBJ1-5; D not certain. V shed 2 bases and J shed 1 base, with 15 bases lying between them. Germline V gene data show CDR1 as LNHDA and CDR2 as SQIVND (reference sequence). The CDR3 has 17 amino acids. The CDR3 loop reads CASSIILGSRSNQPQHF. The CDR3 nucleotides are TGTGCCAGTAGTATAATCCTGGGCTCGAGAAGCAATCAGCCCCAGCATTTT. The whole variable domain, filled in from reference TRBV19 and TRBJ1-5, reads DGGITQSPKYLFRKEGQNVTLSCEQNLNHDAMYWYRQDPGQGLRLIYYSQIVNDFQKGDIAEGYSVSREKKESFPLTVTSAQKNPTAFYLCASSIILGSRSNQPQHFGDGTRLSIL.

This clone was seen only a few times. This sequence joins TRBV6-5 and TRBJ2-1, with 9 bases lining up with TRBD2. The V gene end was trimmed by 5 bases and the J gene end by 6 bases; junction bases not matched to a gene: 5. CDR3 length: 14 residues. Germline-derived CDR1 and CDR2 are MNHEY and SVGAGI. For the CDR3, the DNA is TGTGCCAGCAGTCTAGGACTAGCGAGCAATGAGCAGTTCTTC. It yields the protein CASSLGLASNEQFF.

J is TRBJ2-7 and V is TRBV27; D not resolved. Germline CDR1 and CDR2: MNHEY and SMNVEV (reference sequence). The CDR3 has 11 amino acids. V gave up 3 bases and J gave up 13 bases, with 13 bases separating them. CDR3 in amino acids: CASSFLGLAYF. The CDR3 region has the DNA TGTGCCAGCAGTTTCTTAGGATTGGCTTACTTC.

The chain is built from TRBV7-2 and TRBJ2-2; no reliable D call. The CDR3 consists of 15 residues. The germline V gene has CDR1 SGHTA and CDR2 FQGNSA. Trimming shortened V by 0 bases and J by 2 bases, and 7 bases separated the two germline ends. The CDR3 DNA reads TGTGCCAGCAGCTTAGCCGGGTTAAACACCGGGGAGCTGTTTTTT. It is translated as CASSLAGLNTGELFF.

The rearrangement joins TRBV6-6 to TRBJ1-2, with D tentatively TRBD1 (6 bases). CDR3 length equals 15 residues. Per germline, CDR1 MNHNY and CDR2 SVGAGI (reference sequence). V was shortened by 6 bases and J by 4 bases, with 18 bases between the two germline ends. The CDR3 loop is CASRHSGEGGYGYTF. CDR3 nucleotides: TGTGCCAGCAGACACTCAGGTGAAGGGGGCTATGGCTACACCTTC.

The chain has TRBV11-2 and TRBJ2-7; the D gene could be TRBD1 or TRBD2 (5 bases each). Germline assignment: CDR1 SGHAT and CDR2 FQNNGV. The CDR3 extends over 15 amino acids. The V and J ends lost 7 bases and 0 bases respectively, with 16 bases between them. CDR3 sequence (DNA): TGTGCCAGCACCCTCGGGACGGAGCCCTCCTACGAGCAGTACTTC. Its translation is CASTLGTEPSYEQYF.

The gene calls are TRBV18 and TRBJ2-5; D gene uncertain. The V end was cut by 5 bases, the J end by 1 base, with 2 bases between. CDR3 size: 11 residues. Looked up from germline, CDR1 is KGHSH and CDR2 is LQKENI. The CDR3 protein is CASSSQETQYF. The CDR3, as DNA: TGTGCCAGCTCATCCCAAGAGACCCAGTACTTC.

Here the CDR3 DNA reads TGTGCCAGCAGCTCTGACACGTACGAGCAGTACTTC. As protein: CASSSDTYEQYF. The rearrangement joins TRBV7-9 to TRBJ2-7; no clear D. Per the germline V gene, CDR1 is SEHNR and CDR2 is FQNEAQ (reference sequence). The germline V and J ends were trimmed by 4 bases and 4 bases, with 8 bases remaining between them. CDR3 length: 12 amino acids.

CDR3 loop: CSVEIQGPAFF. The CDR3 DNA reads TGCAGCGTTGAGATTCAGGGACCTGCTTTCTTT. The chain combines TRBV29-1 with TRBJ1-1, with D maybe TRBD1 (5 bases). Per the germline V gene, CDR1 is SQVTM and CDR2 is ANQGSEA. CDR3 length: 11 residues. V was trimmed by 3 bases and J by 11 bases, leaving 13 bases between them.

The chain combines TRBV15 with TRBJ2-1, with 9 bases aligning to TRBD2. Looked up from germline, CDR1 is LNHNV and CDR2 is YYDKDF (reference sequence). The CDR3 covers 17 residues. V was pared by 3 bases and J by 0 bases, with 6 bases of the junction left unmatched. In DNA, the CDR3 is TGTGCCACCAGCAGGGGACTAGCCAAGAGCTCCTACAATGAGCAGTTCTTC. Its protein is CATSRGLAKSSYNEQFF.